This T cell receptor (beta chain) came from a study of blood T cell repertoires in COVID-19. Study context: T cells, B-cell-depleted T cells, or PBMCs provided the cDNA or gDNA that served as material.

In the source study's methods: The authors estimated nucleated cell counts from reference gene primer amplification. Data came from immunoSEQ multiplex PCR; TCRdb stores just in-frame clones and leaves some out. That table is the source of V, J and clone size, and D and trimming were worked out from the DNA. There are about 190,000 clones in the sample; about 88% occur only once, and roughly 5.6% lies in the top ten. The V segment lost 5 bases and the J segment 3 bases; nucleotides outside the gene matches: 8. The CDR3 totals 15 residues. Germline V CDR1 and CDR2: MNHEY, SMNVEV (reference sequence). This chain links TRBV27 with TRBJ2-7; the match to TRBD2 covers 9 bases. This TCR derives from a woman in her thirties or forties who had recovered from COVID-19. What was sequenced was peripheral blood. The CDR3 region has the DNA TGTGCCAGCAGTAAACCGGGACTAGCAAGCTACGAGCAGTACTTC. Its protein product is CASSKPGLASYEQYF.